Below are 7 T cell receptor beta chains sequenced from a single sample in a study of blood T cell repertoires in COVID-19. The data were produced by immunoSEQ multiplex PCR, yet TCRdb's version contains in-frame clones alone and is incomplete. The sample contains a few hundred thousand clones, 85% to 90% of which appear only once. The sample comprised peripheral blood. The source of these receptors is a man between 60 and 75 years old who had recovered from COVID-19.

This clone came up once. The rearrangement uses TRBV28 and TRBJ2-7; 7 positions agree with TRBD1. Per the germline V gene, CDR1 is MDHEN and CDR2 is SYDVKM. V dropped 6 bases and J dropped 3; count of bases not matched to a gene: 5. The CDR3 is 13 amino acids. The CDR3 sequence: CASRGTVRYEQYF. DNA of the CDR3: TGTGCCAGCAGAGGGACAGTCCGCTACGAGCAGTACTTC.

J is TRBJ1-2 and V is TRBV5-4, with 7 bases aligning to TRBD1. Trimming at V came to 0 bases and at J to 4 bases, leaving 3 bases not matched to a gene. This CDR3 is 14 amino acids long. Germline V gene lookup returns CDR1 SGHNT and CDR2 YYREEE (reference sequence). The CDR3 DNA is TGTGCCAGCAGCTTGGGGGACAGACCCTATGGCTACACCTTC. This codes for CASSLGDRPYGYTF.

The chain couples TRBV19 to TRBJ2-3; 12 bases align to TRBD2. Germline V gives CDR1 LNHDA, CDR2 SQIVND (reference sequence). J was trimmed by 5 bases and V by 5 bases; bases with no gene match: 17. This CDR3 region has 19 residues. CDR3 in DNA: TGTGCCAGTAGTGGTTCTTTGGCTAGCGGGAGGGCATCGGGAGATACGCAGTATTTT. It yields the protein CASSGSLASGRASGDTQYF.

The chain is built from TRBV19 and TRBJ1-3; D is perhaps TRBD1 (6 bases). Trimming removed 7 bases from V and 2 bases from J, with 12 bases in between. This CDR3 spans 14 amino acids. The germline CDR1 and CDR2 sequences are LNHDA and SQIVND (reference sequence). CDR3 nucleotide sequence: TGTGCCAGTACTACAGGGATGACTGGAAACACCATATATTTT. Its translation is CASTTGMTGNTIYF.

The rearrangement joins TRBV19 to TRBJ2-7; tentative D call: TRBD2 (6 bases). The germline CDR1 and CDR2 sequences are LNHDA and SQIVND (reference sequence). CDR3 length: 14 residues. Trimming pared 3 bases from V and 2 bases from J, leaving 11 bases between. The CDR3, as DNA: TGTGCCAGTAGTATCGCCCGGGGGACCTACGAGCAGTACTTC. The encoded protein is CASSIARGTYEQYF.

CDR3 sequence (DNA): TGCGCCAGCAGTGTGCATAGCGGGAGCGAAGAGCAGTACTTC. Encoded protein: CASSVHSGSEEQYF. This chain links TRBV10-1 with TRBJ2-7, with 9 bases matching TRBD2. The ends lost 4 bases at V and 7 bases at J; junction bases unmatched: 8. The CDR3 totals 14 residues. The germline gives CDR1 WNHNN, CDR2 SYGVQD (reference sequence).

The J gene is TRBJ1-1, the V gene TRBV3-1 (or the pseudogene TRBV3-2), with D maybe TRBD1 (6 bases). Germline CDR1 reads LGHDT; CDR2 reads YNNKEL (reference sequence). The CDR3 runs 13 residues. V was shortened by 6 bases and J by 1 base, with 9 bases between the two germline ends. The chain's CDR3 is CASRQGQNTEAFF. In nucleotides, the CDR3 is TGTGCCAGCAGGCAGGGACAGAACACTGAAGCTTTCTTT.